Below, 12 T cell receptor beta chains from the same sample are listed, as sequenced in a study of blood T cell repertoires in COVID-19. Using immunoSEQ multiplex PCR, the repertoire was profiled, and TCRdb retains in-frame clones only, with some absent. The sample contains more than 140,000 clones, around 84% of which appear only once. The sample was peripheral blood. The origin of the receptors is a woman aged 50 to 60 in a cohort sampled during active or convalescent COVID-19.

In nucleotides, the CDR3 is TGTGCCAGCAGTTATAGTAGCGGGGGGGCCGATGAGCAGTTCTTC. Translation: CASSYSSGGADEQFF. The rearrangement uses TRBV6-2 or TRBV6-3 and TRBJ2-1; TRBD2 agrees at 11 bases. Germline loops: CDR1 MNHEY, CDR2 SVGEGT. This CDR3 comprises 15 residues. V lost 3 bases and J lost 8; bases outside the gene matches: 6.

This chain connects TRBV15 to TRBJ1-4; a possible D gene is TRBD1 (6 bases). The CDR3 covers 15 residues. Per germline, CDR1 LNHNV and CDR2 YYDKDF (reference sequence). Deletions cut 0 bases from V and 6 bases from J, with 11 bases between. As DNA, the CDR3 is TGTGCCACCAGCAGAGATGTCGCAGGGGATGAAAAACTGTTTTTT. Translated, it gives CATSRDVAGDEKLFF.

This chain uses TRBV18 with TRBJ1-5; the match to TRBD1 covers 8 bases. The CDR3 has 16 amino acids. V lost 4 bases, J lost 5 bases, and 10 bases stayed unmatched. Germline values: CDR1 KGHSH, CDR2 LQKENI. In nucleotides, the CDR3 is TGTGCCAGCTCACTTTCAACAGGGGGGGAGGATCAGCCCCAGCATTTT. Its translation: CASSLSTGGEDQPQHF.

As for this clone: In the same sample, other DNA sequences code for this CDR3. The chain combines TRBV7-8 with TRBJ1-6, with 9 bases lining up with TRBD1. The CDR3 runs 14 residues. V trimming: 4 bases; J trimming: 6 bases; junction bases outside the gene matches: 1. The germline V gene encodes CDR1 SGHVS and CDR2 FQNEAQ. The CDR3 reads CASSSGQGNSPLHF. CDR3 bases: TGTGCCAGCAGCTCGGGACAGGGTAATTCACCCCTCCACTTT.

The gene calls are TRBV5-1 and TRBJ2-1, with 7 nucleotides matching TRBD2. Trimming cost V 4 bases and J 2 bases; bases outside gene matches: 9. The CDR3 loop spans 16 amino acids. Germline CDR1 is SGHRS and CDR2 is YFSETQ. The CDR3 DNA reads as TGCGCCAGCAGCCCGATGCGCGCGGGGGCCTACAATGAGCAGTTCTTC. Translating gives CASSPMRAGAYNEQFF.

The V gene is TRBV30, the J gene TRBJ1-1, with D maybe TRBD1 (6 bases). Germline CDR1 and CDR2: GTSNPN and SVGIG (reference sequence). The CDR3 is made up of 11 amino acids. The V gene lost 2 bases and the J gene lost 8 bases, with 9 bases spanning the gap. The CDR3: CAWSYDREAFF. CDR3 bases: TGTGCCTGGAGTTATGACAGGGAAGCTTTCTTT.

The chain couples TRBV6-5 to TRBJ2-2; tentative D call: TRBD1 (5 bases). The ends were cut back, 2 bases at V and 6 bases at J, with 10 bases in the middle. In germline, CDR1 is MNHEY, CDR2 SVGAGI. The CDR3 spans 14 residues. The CDR3 sequence is CASSYEDNSGELFF. Written as DNA, the CDR3 is TGTGCCAGCAGTTACGAGGACAACTCCGGGGAGCTGTTTTTT.

The table lists this clone with a count of one. The chain uses TRBV5-1 and TRBJ2-2, with D perhaps matching TRBD2 (6 bases). The V gene's germline CDR1 is SGHRS and CDR2 YFSETQ. Trimming removed 4 bases at V and 4 bases at J, with 20 bases between. The CDR3 runs 17 residues. The CDR3 reads CASSSPALATGTGELFF. The DNA for the CDR3 is TGCGCCAGCAGCAGTCCCGCTCTAGCGACGGGCACCGGGGAGCTGTTTTTT.

This chain joins TRBV19 and TRBJ2-5, with D possibly being TRBD1 (6 bases). Germline assignment: CDR1 LNHDA and CDR2 SQIVND (reference sequence). The CDR3 is made up of 15 amino acids. The germline V and J ends were trimmed by 3 bases and 1 base, with 12 bases remaining between them. The CDR3 coding sequence is TGTGCCAGTAGTATCCAGGGGCTGAGCCAAGAGACCCAGTACTTC. This codes for CASSIQGLSQETQYF.

This chain joins TRBV5-1 and TRBJ2-1; the match to TRBD2 covers 7 bases. J lost 5 bases, V lost 4 bases, and 3 bases had no gene match. Germline CDR1 is SGHRS and CDR2 is YFSETQ. The CDR3 contains 13 residues. The CDR3 protein is CASSVGLHNEQFF. DNA for the CDR3: TGCGCCAGCAGCGTGGGACTACACAATGAGCAGTTCTTC.

The rearrangement uses TRBV19 and TRBJ2-1; the D is unclear. Germline values: CDR1 LNHDA, CDR2 SQIVND (reference sequence). Trimming pared 8 bases from V and 1 base from J, leaving 12 bases between. The CDR3 covers 14 residues. The CDR3 loop reads CASGSQTSYNEQFF. CDR3 nucleotides: TGTGCCAGTGGCTCCCAGACTTCCTACAATGAGCAGTTCTTC.

The gene calls are TRBV6-5 and TRBJ1-2; 7 nucleotides match TRBD1. The germline CDR1 and CDR2 sequences are MNHEY and SVGAGI. This CDR3 contains 13 residues. The junction had 7 bases not matched to a gene; V was cut back by 4 bases and J by 8 bases. In DNA, the CDR3 is TGTGCCAGCAGTTCCACAGGGGTGTGGGGCTACACCTTC. Its translation is CASSSTGVWGYTF.